A single T cell receptor beta chain is shown here with its context. This CDR3 spans 15 amino acids. Germline V lookup: CDR1 LNHDA, CDR2 SQIVND (reference sequence). V was trimmed by 7 bases and J by 0 bases, leaving 13 bases between them. The data were taken from a study of blood T cell repertoires in COVID-19. Repertoires were generated with immunoSEQ multiplex PCR, while TCRdb's copy carries only in-frame clones and drops some. The sample has about 50,000 clones, approximately 82% seen once. The chain combines TRBV19 with TRBJ1-5; a weak D match, TRBD1 (5 bases). This clonotype was obtained from a human donor in a cohort sampled during active COVID-19. The sequencing sample was made of peripheral blood. The CDR3 DNA reads TGTGCCAGTACCCTCGGGGGATATAGCAATCAGCCCCAGCATTTT. Its protein is CASTLGGYSNQPQHF.